This TCR beta chain is drawn from a study of regulatory and conventional T cells in RAG deficiency. The table came from immunoSEQ multiplex PCR; TCRdb's copy has only in-frame clones and leaves some out. The repertoire holds about 34,000 clones, with roughly 76% as singletons. Blood CD4+ CD25-low CD127-high conventional T cells supplied the genomic DNA template. CDR3 length: 15 residues. Trimming cost V 4 bases and J 0 bases, with 12 bases left between them. Germline V gives CDR1 SGHRS, CDR2 YFSETQ. These data were also reused for a study on regulatory T cells. That source notes: Primers: 52 TRBV forward and 13 TRBJ reverse.

The receptor comes from a human donor in good health. Material: CD4+ effector T cells sorted from blood. The chain combines TRBV5-1 with TRBJ2-3; D remains ambiguous. DNA of the CDR3: TGCGCCAGCAGCCCCTCTCTTGGCAGCACAGATACGCAGTATTTT. Translation: CASSPSLGSTDTQYF.